The text below deals with one TCR beta chain. What it recognizes is unknown. These data are taken from a study of CD8+CD57+ T cells in acquired aplastic anemia. Looking at the study overall: When averaged, DNA from sorted CD4+ and CD8+ cells came to around 3.1 ug.

Genomic DNA templated the TCR beta VDJ and CDR3 profiling. TCRdb reprocessed the reads with MiXCR, giving one entry per CDR3 protein. The sample consists of under 75,000 distinct CDR3 sequences, roughly half of them appearing once. Between the trimmed V and J ends, which lost 1 base and 5 bases, there was a span of 8 bases. The CDR3 spans 13 residues. CDR1 and CDR2 (germline): SGHTA, FQGNSA. Study results and limitations: Patients had twenty-nine CD8+ CDR3 sequences in common with controls (the shared set). Significant differences in CD8+ Simpson's diversity were not observed between patients and controls.

Sequences were obtained from sorted CD4+, CD8+, or CD8+CD57+ T cells (not recorded which) from PBMCs. This chain joins TRBV7-2 and TRBJ1-2, with unresolved D. The clonotype was recovered from a human donor in good health, serving as a control. CDR3 nucleotide sequence: TGTGCCAGCAGCTTAGACGCGGGGTATGGCTACACCTTC. Translated: CASSLDAGYGYTF.